This TCR beta chain was identified in a study of cytomegalovirus exposure and HLA in healthy donors. Broader study findings: Specific recognition of CMV antigens was confirmed in vitro for a few chains (all CMV-associated). An assumption of roughly uniform sequencing depth across donors underlay the presence/absence analyses. What TCR beta sequences reportedly achieved was accurate prediction of HLA-A and HLA-B alleles in most subjects.

Remarks on this clone: The antigen is unknown.

The primer mix had 60 Vbeta and 13 Jbeta primers. Assay used: immunoSEQ multiplex PCR; TCRdb lists only in-frame clones, some missing. The sample includes roughly 130,000 clones, under 70% of them seen just once. The CDR3 spans 16 residues. CDR1 is LGHNA and CDR2 is YSLEER in the germline V gene. V was pared by 0 bases and J by 8 bases, with 9 bases of the junction left unmatched. The V gene is TRBV4-3, the J gene TRBJ2-1, with 8 positions matching TRBD1. The specimen was PBMCs. The source is a woman aged 60-75 years in good health and CMV-seronegative. CDR3 coding DNA: TGCGCCAGCAGCCAAGATAGGGACAGGATAATCGATGAGCAGTTCTTC. Protein sequence: CASSQDRDRIIDEQFF.